One and the same sample provided the 3 T cell receptor beta chains below, sequenced in a study of shared clonotypes between healthy human individuals. Data came from immunoSEQ multiplex PCR; TCRdb stores just in-frame clones and leaves some out. The table lists around 1 million clones, 76% of them singletons. The sequenced sample consisted of memory CD4+ T cells sorted from blood. Subset denoted: CD45RA-negative fraction. The receptors originated from a man between 18 and 29 years old in good health.

Many counts were recorded for this clone. Here the CDR3 reads CASSQGGANSPLHF. CDR3 in DNA: TGTGCCAGCAGCCAAGGCGGGGCCAATTCACCCCTCCACTTT. The chain carries TRBV7-8 and TRBJ1-6, with a tentative D call TRBD1 (5 bases). Deletions cut 5 bases from V and 7 bases from J, with 12 bases between. The CDR3 is 14 residues long. CDR1 is SGHVS, CDR2 FQNEAQ, per germline. Filled out from reference TRBV7-8 and TRBJ1-6, the complete variable domain reads GAGVSQSPRYKVAKRGQDVALRCDPISGHVSLFWYQQALGQGPEFLTYFQNEAQLDKSGLPSDRFFAERPEGSVSTLKIQRTQQEDSAVYLCASSQGGANSPLHFGNGTRLTVT.

Many counts were recorded for this clone. The rearrangement links TRBV14 to TRBJ2-1, with 12 bases fitting TRBD2. The CDR3 totals 15 residues. The J segment lost 6 bases and the V segment lost 3 bases, leaving 3 bases of the junction unmatched. CDR1 is SGHDN and CDR2 is FVKESK in the germline V gene. In nucleotides, the CDR3 is TGTGCCAGCAGCCAGCAACTAGCGGGGGGCAATGAGCAGTTCTTC. It is translated as CASSQQLAGGNEQFF.

This chain links TRBV10-2 with TRBJ2-7, with no clear D. The CDR3 consists of 12 residues. Germline CDR1 and CDR2: WSHSY and SAAADI. Trimming took 2 bases from V and 3 from J, leaving 5 bases between them. The CDR3 loop reads CASSEASYEQYF. The CDR3 DNA reads TGCGCCAGCAGTGAGGCCAGCTACGAGCAGTACTTC.